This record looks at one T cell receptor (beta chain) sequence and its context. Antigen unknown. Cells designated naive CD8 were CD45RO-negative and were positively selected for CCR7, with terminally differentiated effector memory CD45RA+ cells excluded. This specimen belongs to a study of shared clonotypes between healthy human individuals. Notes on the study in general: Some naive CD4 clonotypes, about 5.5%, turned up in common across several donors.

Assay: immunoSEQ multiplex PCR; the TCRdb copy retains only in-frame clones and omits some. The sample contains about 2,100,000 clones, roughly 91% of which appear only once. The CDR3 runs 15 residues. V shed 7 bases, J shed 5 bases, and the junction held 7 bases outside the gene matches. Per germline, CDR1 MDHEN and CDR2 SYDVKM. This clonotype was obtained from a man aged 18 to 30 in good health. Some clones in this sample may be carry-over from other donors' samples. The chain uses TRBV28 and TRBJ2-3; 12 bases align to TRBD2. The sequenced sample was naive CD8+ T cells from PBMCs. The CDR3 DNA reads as TGTGCCAGCAAAGTCCGGACTAGCGGGGTAGATACGCAGTATTTT. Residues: CASKVRTSGVDTQYF.